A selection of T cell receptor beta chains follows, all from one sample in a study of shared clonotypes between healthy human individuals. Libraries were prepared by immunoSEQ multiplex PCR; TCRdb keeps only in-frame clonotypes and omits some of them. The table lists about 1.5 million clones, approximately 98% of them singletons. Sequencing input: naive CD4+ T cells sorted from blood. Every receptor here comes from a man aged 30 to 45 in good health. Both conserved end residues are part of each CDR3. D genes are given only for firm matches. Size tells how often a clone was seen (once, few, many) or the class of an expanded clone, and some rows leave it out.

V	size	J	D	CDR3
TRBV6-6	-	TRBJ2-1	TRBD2	CASGSTSGSHPNEQFF
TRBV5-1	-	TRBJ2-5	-	CASSLGGLSETQYF
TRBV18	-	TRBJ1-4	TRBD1	CASSPKTGGNEKLFF
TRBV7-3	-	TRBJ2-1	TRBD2	CASSSGGSYNEQFF
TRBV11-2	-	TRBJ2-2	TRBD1	CASSWHGTGAGTGELFF
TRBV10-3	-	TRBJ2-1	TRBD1	CASSGTGISNEQFF
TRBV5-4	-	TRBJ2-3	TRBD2	CASSLTGGLGDTQYF
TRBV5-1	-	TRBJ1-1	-	CASSTTGGDTEAFF
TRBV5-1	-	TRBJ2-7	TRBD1	CASSRDRGLEQYF
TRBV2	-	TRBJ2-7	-	CASSEVGQGFYEQYF
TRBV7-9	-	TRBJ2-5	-	CASSLEGRWETQYF
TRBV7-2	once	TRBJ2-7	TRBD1	CASSIAIHRIGRQGYEQYF
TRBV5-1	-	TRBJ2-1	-	CASSLETGSPMWEQFF
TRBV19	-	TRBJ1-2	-	CASSIDSGGIGGYTF
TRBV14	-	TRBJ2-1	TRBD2	CASSPGTSGWDSYNEQFF
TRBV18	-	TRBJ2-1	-	CASSPHDEQFF
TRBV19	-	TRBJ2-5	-	CASSIAGSAQETQYF
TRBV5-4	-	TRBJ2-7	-	CASSLPTSRGTYEQYF
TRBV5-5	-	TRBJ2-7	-	CASSTLRALYYEQYF
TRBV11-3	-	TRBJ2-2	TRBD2	CASSLGRTSWWETGELFF
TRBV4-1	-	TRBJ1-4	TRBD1	CASSQDPRGRREKLFF
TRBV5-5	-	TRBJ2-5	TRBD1	CASSLAGTGVRTQYF
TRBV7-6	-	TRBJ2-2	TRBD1	CASSLTGPNTGELFF
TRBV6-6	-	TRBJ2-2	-	CASSLVQFTGELFF
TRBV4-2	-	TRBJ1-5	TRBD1	CASSQDHYRQGNQPQHF
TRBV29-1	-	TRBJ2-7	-	CSVVRFGGGRNEQYF
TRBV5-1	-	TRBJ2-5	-	CASSLVPRGEETQYF
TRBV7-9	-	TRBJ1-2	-	CASSLTASLSYGYTF
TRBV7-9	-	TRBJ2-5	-	CASSLEVQETQYF
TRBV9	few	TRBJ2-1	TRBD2	CASSVDPALAGEKLEQFF
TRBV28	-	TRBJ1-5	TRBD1	CASSPRTGTAQPQHF
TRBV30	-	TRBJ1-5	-	CAWGRRGSGPNQPQHF
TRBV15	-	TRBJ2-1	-	CATSRIGGNEQFF
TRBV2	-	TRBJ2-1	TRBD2	CATRPLAYNEQFF
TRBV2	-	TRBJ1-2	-	CASSEARGYGYTF
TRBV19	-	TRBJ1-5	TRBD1	CASSIQGAQVQPQHF
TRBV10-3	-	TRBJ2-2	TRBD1	CAINHRGKAGELFF
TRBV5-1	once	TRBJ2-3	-	CASSLEGPTITDTQYF
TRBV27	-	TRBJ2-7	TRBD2	CASSSRWTSGRALGESYEQYF
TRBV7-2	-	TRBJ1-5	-	CASSLGGSPLAQHF
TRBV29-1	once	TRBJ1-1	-	CSVAKLMNTEAFF
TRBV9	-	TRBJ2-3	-	CASSPRPGTDTQYF
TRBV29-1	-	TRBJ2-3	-	CSVRTDTSTDTQYF
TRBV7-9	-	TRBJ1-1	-	CASSLMAGEDTEAFF
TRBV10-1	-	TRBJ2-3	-	CASSESGLPDTQYF
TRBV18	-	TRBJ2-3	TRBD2	CASSPPAGVGTDTQYF
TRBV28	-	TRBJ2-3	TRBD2	CASSSGFWGEGLTDTQYF
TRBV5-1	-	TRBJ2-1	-	CASSAGGGSYNEQFF
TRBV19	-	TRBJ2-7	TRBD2	CASQIAGGPYEQYF
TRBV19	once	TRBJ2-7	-	CASSVGYSYEQYF
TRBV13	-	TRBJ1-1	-	CASSLSRRAAEAFF
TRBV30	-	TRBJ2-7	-	CAWRQRNGYEQYF